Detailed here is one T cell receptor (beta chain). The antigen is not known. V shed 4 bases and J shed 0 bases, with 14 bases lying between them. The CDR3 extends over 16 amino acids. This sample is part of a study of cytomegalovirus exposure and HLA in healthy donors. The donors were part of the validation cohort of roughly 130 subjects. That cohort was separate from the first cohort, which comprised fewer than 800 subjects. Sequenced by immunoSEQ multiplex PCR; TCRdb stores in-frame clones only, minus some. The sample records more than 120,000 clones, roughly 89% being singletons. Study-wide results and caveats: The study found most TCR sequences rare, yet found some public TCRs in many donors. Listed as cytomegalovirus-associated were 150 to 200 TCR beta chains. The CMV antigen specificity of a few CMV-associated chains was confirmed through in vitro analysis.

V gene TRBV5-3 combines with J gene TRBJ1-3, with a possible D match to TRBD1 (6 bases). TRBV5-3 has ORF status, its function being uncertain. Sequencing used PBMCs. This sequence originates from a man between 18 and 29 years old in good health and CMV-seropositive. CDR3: CARSPPDRYSGNTIYF. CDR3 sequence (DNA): TGTGCCAGAAGCCCTCCCGACAGGTACTCTGGAAACACCATATATTTT.